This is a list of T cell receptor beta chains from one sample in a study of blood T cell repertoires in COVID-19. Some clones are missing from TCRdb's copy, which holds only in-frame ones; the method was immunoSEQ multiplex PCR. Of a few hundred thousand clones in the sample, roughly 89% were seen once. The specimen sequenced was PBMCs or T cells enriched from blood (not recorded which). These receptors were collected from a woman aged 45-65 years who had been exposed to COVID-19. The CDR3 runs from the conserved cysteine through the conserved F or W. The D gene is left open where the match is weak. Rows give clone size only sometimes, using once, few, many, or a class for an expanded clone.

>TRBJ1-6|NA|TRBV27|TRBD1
CASSFAGGSPLHF
TGTGCCAGCAGTTTTGCAGGGGGTTCACCCCTCCACTTT
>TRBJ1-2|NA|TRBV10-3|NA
CAISESRDYGYTF
TGTGCCATCAGTGAGTCGAGAGACTATGGCTACACCTTC
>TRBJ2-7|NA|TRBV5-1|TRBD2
CASSPTSGAREQYF
TGCGCCAGCAGCCCTACTAGCGGGGCACGCGAGCAGTACTTC
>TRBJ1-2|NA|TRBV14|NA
CASSQDPSSYGYTF
TGTGCCAGCAGCCAAGACCCTAGTAGCTATGGCTACACCTTC
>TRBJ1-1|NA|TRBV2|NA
CASVREGGTEAFF
TGTGCCAGCGTCAGGGAGGGCGGCACTGAAGCTTTCTTT
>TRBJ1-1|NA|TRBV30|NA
CAWRGRTAYPDTEAFF
TGTGCCTGGAGGGGTAGGACAGCCTATCCGGACACTGAAGCTTTCTTT
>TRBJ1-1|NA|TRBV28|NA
CASSSPRTEAFF
TGTGCCAGCAGTTCCCCGAGAACTGAAGCTTTCTTT
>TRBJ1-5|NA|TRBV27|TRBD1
CASSTGTVNQPQHF
TGTGCCAGCAGTACCGGGACAGTCAATCAGCCCCAGCATTTT
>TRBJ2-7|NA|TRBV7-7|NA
CASSLAARSTYEQYF
TGTGCTAGCAGCTTAGCGGCCAGATCAACCTACGAGCAGTACTTC
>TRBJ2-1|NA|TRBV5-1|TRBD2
CASSLASGGAREQFF
TGCGCCAGCAGCTTGGCTAGCGGGGGGGCCCGAGAGCAGTTCTTC
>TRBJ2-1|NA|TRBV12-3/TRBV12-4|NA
CASSWQGVGEQFF
TGTGCCAGCAGTTGGCAGGGTGTTGGTGAGCAGTTCTTC
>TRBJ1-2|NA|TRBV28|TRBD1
CASSSGQGALYSFGYTF
TGTGCCAGCAGTTCCGGACAGGGGGCTCTCTATTCTTTTGGCTACACCTTC
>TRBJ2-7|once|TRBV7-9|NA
CASSPRYDSGASSYEQYF
TGTGCCAGCAGCCCTCGTTATGATTCAGGGGCAAGTTCCTACGAGCAGTACTTC
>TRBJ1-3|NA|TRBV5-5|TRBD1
CASSAGQGAGNTIYF
TGTGCCAGCAGCGCGGGACAGGGGGCTGGAAACACCATATATTTT
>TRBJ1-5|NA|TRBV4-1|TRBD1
CASSQVGTGINQPQHF
TGCGCCAGCAGCCAAGTGGGGACAGGGATAAATCAGCCCCAGCATTTT
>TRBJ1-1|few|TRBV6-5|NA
CASSYSGTGAFF
TGTGCCAGCAGCTACAGCGGGACGGGGGCTTTCTTT
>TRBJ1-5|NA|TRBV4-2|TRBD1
CASSQASGQGGNQPQHF
TGTGCCAGCAGCCAAGCTTCGGGACAGGGAGGCAATCAGCCCCAGCATTTT
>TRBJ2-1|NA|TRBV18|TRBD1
CASSPRRQGRYLYNEQFF
TGTGCCAGCTCACCACGCAGACAGGGGCGTTATCTCTACAATGAGCAGTTCTTC
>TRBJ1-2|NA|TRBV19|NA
CASSMGDRPSNYGYTF
TGTGCCAGTAGTATGGGCGACAGGCCATCTAACTATGGCTACACCTTC
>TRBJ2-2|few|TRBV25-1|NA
CASSGAMNTGELFF
TGTGCCAGCAGTGGGGCTATGAACACCGGGGAGCTGTTTTTT
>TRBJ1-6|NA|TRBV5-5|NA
CASSLSGSYNSPLHF
TGTGCCAGCAGCTTGTCGGGGAGCTATAATTCACCCCTCCACTTT
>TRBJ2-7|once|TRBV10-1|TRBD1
CASSESPRTGGHEQYF
TGCGCCAGCAGTGAGTCCCCCAGGACAGGGGGCCACGAGCAGTACTTC
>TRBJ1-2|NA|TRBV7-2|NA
CASSSPRAYNYGYTF
TGTGCCAGCAGCTCCCCGAGGGCTTATAACTATGGCTACACCTTC
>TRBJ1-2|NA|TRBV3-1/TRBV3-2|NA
CASSREERVGYTF
TGTGCCAGCAGCAGGGAGGAGCGGGTTGGCTACACCTTC
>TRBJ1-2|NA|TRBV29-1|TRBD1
CSAYSGGLGYGYTF
TGCAGCGCCTATTCAGGGGGCTTAGGCTATGGCTACACCTTC
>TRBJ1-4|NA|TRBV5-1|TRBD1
CASSLQGVANEKLFF
TGCGCCAGCAGCTTGCAGGGGGTAGCTAATGAAAAACTGTTTTTT
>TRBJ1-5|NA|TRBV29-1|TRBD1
CSVARGPNQPQHF
TGCAGCGTTGCCAGGGGGCCCAATCAGCCCCAGCATTTT
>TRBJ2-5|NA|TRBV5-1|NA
CASSLARVEETQYF
TGCGCCAGCAGCTTGGCCAGGGTTGAAGAGACCCAGTACTTC
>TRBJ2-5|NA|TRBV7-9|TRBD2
CASRNSGGGQETQYF
TGTGCCAGCAGGAATAGCGGGGGTGGCCAAGAGACCCAGTACTTC
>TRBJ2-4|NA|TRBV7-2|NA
CASSLERVLLAKNIQYF
TGTGCCAGCAGCTTAGAGAGGGTGCTACTAGCCAAAAACATTCAGTACTTC
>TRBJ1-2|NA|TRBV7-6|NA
CASSPGSAGYTF
TGTGCCAGCAGCCCAGGCTCGGCCGGCTACACCTTC
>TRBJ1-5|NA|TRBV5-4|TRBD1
CASSTGGGNQPQHF
TGTGCCAGCAGCACAGGGGGCGGCAATCAGCCCCAGCATTTT
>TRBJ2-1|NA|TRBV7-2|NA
CASSLWAANNEQFF
TGTGCCAGCAGCCTTTGGGCAGCTAACAATGAGCAGTTCTTC
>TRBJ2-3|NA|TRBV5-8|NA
CASSPFVGGAIDTQYF
TGTGCCAGCAGCCCCTTCGTGGGGGGGGCGATAGATACGCAGTATTTT
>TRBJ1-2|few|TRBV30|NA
CAYLGTTYGYTF
TGTGCCTACCTCGGGACTACCTATGGCTACACCTTC
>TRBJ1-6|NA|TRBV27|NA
CASSYPPSPYNSPLHF
TGTGCCAGCAGTTATCCCCCGAGCCCCTATAATTCACCCCTCCACTTT
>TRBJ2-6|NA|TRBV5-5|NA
CASSLSGSGANVLTF
TGTGCCAGCAGCTTGTCAGGGTCTGGGGCCAACGTCCTGACTTTC
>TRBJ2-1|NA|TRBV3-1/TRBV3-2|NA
CASSERGGLNEQFF
TGTGCCAGCAGTGAGAGGGGGGGCCTCAATGAGCAGTTCTTC
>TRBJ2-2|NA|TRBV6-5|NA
CASNLDRNTGELFF
TGTGCCAGCAACCTCGACAGGAACACCGGGGAGCTGTTTTTT
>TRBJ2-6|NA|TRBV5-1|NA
CASSSVGGANVLTF
TGCGCCAGCAGCTCGGTTGGTGGGGCCAACGTCCTGACTTTC
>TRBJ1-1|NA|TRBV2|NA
CASSGGGRLEAFF
TGTGCCAGCAGTGGGGGGGGTCGCCTAGAAGCTTTCTTT
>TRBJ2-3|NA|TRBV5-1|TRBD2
CASSLGRGGTDTQYF
TGCGCCAGCAGCTTGGGTCGGGGGGGCACAGATACGCAGTATTTT
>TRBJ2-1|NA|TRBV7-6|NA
CASSLALYNEQFF
TGTGCCAGCAGCTTAGCTCTATACAATGAGCAGTTCTTC
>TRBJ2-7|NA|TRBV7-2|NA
CASSLKWGAYEQYF
TGTGCCAGCAGCCTCAAATGGGGGGCCTACGAGCAGTACTTC
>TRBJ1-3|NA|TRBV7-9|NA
CASSLWSGFSGNTIYF
TGTGCCAGCAGCTTATGGAGTGGCTTCTCTGGAAACACCATATATTTT
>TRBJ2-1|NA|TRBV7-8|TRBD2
CASSGPRRLAGGRTYNEQFF
TGTGCCAGCAGCGGGCCCAGGCGCCTAGCGGGGGGCCGAACCTACAATGAGCAGTTCTTC
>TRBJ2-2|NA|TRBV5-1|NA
CASSLRGGANTGELFF
TGCGCCAGCAGCCTGCGAGGCGGGGCGAACACCGGGGAGCTGTTTTTT